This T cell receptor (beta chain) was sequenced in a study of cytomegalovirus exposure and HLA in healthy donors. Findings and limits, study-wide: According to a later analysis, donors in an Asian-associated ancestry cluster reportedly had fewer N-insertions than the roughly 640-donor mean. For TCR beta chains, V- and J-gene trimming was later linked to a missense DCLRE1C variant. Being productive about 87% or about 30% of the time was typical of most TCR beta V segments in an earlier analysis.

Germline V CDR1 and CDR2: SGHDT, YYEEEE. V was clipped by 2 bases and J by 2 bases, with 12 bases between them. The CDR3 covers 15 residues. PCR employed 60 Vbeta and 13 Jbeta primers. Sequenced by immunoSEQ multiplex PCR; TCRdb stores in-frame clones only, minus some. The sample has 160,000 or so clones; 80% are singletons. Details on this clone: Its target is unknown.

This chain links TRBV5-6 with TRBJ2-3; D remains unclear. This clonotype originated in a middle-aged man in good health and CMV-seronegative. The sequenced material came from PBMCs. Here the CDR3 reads CASSFEGDNTDTQYF. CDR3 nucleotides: TGTGCCAGCAGCTTCGAAGGAGATAACACAGATACGCAGTATTTT.